This T cell receptor beta chain was recorded in a study of beta chain features in type 1 diabetes. The study, taken as a whole, reports: It was among patients, rather than healthy donors, that naive, central memory and Treg TCRB repertoires appeared more similar. Shortening of TCRB CDR3s, moderate but significant, appeared in all four CD4+ subsets of Type 1 diabetes patients.

What was sequenced were expressed TCRB transcripts, since all of the isolated RNA had been reverse transcribed. Sequencing used immunoSEQ multiplex PCR; TCRdb keeps in-frame clones, though not all of them. The sample lists about 900,000 clones, roughly 17% seen once, with around 0.02% in the top ten. This clone showed up just a few times. Its antigen is still unknown. Germline V CDR1 and CDR2: SGHVS, FQNEAQ. V lost 7 bases and J lost 4; bases outside the gene matches: 13. The CDR3 extends over 16 amino acids. A single heparinised draw of roughly 0.11 L on average was taken per donor. Isolation of CD4+ naive, central memory, regulatory and stem cell-like memory cells was achieved by sorting via CD45RO/CCR7/CD25/CD127/CD95/CD27.

The chain employs TRBV7-8 and TRBJ2-1; 7 nucleotides line up with TRBD2. This TCR was sampled from a woman under 30 in good health. The sequenced sample consisted of naive CD4+ T cells from blood. The CDR3 protein is CASTPFLAAGYNEQFF. In DNA form, the CDR3 reads TGTGCCAGCACCCCCTTTCTAGCGGCCGGATACAATGAGCAGTTCTTC.